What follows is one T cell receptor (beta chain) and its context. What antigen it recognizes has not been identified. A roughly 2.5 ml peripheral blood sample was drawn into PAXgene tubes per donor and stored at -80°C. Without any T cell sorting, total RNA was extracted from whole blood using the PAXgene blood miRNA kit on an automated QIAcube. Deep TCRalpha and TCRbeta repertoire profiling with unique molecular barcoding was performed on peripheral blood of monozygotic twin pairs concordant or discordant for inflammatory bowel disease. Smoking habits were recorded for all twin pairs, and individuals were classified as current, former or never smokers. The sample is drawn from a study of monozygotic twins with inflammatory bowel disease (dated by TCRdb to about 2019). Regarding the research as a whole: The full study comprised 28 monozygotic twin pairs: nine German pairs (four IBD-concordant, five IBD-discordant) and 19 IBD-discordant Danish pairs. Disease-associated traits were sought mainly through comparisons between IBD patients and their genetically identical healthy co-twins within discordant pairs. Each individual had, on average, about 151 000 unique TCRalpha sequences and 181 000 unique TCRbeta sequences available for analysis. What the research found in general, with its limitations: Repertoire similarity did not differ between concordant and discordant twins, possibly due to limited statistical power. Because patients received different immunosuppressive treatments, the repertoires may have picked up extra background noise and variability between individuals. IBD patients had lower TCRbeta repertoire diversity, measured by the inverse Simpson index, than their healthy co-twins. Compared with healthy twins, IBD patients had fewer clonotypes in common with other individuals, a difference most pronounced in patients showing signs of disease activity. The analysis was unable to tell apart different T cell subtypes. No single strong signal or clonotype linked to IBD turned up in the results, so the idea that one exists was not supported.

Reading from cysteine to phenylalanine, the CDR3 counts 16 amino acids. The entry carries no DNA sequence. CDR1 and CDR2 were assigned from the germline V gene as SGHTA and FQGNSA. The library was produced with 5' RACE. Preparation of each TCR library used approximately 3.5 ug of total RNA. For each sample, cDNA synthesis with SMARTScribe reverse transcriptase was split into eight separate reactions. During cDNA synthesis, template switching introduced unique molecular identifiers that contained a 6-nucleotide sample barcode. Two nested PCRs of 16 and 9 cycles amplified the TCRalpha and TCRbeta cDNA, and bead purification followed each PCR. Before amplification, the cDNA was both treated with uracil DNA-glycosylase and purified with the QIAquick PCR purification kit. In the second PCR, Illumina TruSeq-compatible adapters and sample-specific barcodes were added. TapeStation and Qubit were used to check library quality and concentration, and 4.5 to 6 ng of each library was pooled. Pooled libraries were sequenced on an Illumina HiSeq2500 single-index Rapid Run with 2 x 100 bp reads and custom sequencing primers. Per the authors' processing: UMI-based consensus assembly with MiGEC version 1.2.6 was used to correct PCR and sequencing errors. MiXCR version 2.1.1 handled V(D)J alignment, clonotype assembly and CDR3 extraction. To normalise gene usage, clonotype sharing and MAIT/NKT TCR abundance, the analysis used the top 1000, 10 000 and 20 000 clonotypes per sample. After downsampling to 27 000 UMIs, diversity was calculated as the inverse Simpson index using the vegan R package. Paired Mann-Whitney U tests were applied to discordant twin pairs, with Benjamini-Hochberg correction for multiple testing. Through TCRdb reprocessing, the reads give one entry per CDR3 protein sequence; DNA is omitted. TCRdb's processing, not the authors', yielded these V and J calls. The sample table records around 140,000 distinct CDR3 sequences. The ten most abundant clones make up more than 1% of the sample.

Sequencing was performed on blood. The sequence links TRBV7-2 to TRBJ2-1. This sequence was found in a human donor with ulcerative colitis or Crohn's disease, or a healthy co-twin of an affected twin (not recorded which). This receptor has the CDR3 CASSFSAGARENEQFF.